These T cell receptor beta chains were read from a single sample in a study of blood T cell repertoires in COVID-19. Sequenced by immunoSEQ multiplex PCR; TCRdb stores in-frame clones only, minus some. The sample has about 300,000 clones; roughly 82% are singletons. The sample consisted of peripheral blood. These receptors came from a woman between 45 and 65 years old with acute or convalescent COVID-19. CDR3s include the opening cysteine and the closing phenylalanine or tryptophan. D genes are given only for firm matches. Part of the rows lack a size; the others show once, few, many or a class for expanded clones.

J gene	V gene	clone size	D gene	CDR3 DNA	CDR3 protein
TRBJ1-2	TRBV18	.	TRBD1	TGTGCCAGCTCACCAAATCCGACAGGGGTGGGCTATGGCTACACCTTC	CASSPNPTGVGYGYTF
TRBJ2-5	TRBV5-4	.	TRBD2	TGTGCCAGCAGCTTACCTAGCGGGAGTCAAGAGACCCAGTACTTC	CASSLPSGSQETQYF
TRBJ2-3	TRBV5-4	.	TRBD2	TGTGCCAGCAGCTCCGGACTAGCGGGAGGCACAGATACGCAGTATTTT	CASSSGLAGGTDTQYF
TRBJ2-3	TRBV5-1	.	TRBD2	TGCGCCAGCAGCTTGGCCGTAACTAGCGGGAGGGCCCTCACAGATACGCAGTATTTT	CASSLAVTSGRALTDTQYF
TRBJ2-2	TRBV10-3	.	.	TGTGCCATCCCCAGGGGTAACACCGGGGAGCTGTTTTTT	CAIPRGNTGELFF
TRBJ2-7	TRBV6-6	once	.	TGTGCCAGCAGCAAGGGAATAGCGGAATACGAGCAGTACTTC	CASSKGIAEYEQYF
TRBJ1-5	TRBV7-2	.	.	TGTGCCAGCAGCTTAGTGGCACATTATAGCAATCAGCCCCAGCATTTT	CASSLVAHYSNQPQHF
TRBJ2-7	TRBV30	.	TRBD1	TGTGCCTGGAGTGGTGCACAGGGGTTCTACGAGCAGTACTTC	CAWSGAQGFYEQYF
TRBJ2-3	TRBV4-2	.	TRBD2	TGTGCCAGCAGCCAAGAAGGAGGGACTAGCGGTCCCACAGATACGCAGTATTTT	CASSQEGGTSGPTDTQYF
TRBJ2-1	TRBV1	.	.	TGCACCAGCAGCCAGCCTTGGACTAGCGGGAAGGGCGAGCAGTTCTTC	CTSSQPWTSGKGEQFF
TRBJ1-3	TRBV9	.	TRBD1	TGTGCCAGCAGCTCAACAACGAGAGGGGGCCCTGGAAACACCATATATTTT	CASSSTTRGGPGNTIYF
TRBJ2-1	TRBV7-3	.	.	TGTGCCAGCAGCTTAACGTGGCGGGGTAGCGACAATGAGCAGTTCTTC	CASSLTWRGSDNEQFF
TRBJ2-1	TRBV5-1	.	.	TGCGCCAGCAGCCTCTCTGGGAGCCTCAATGAGCAGTTCTTC	CASSLSGSLNEQFF
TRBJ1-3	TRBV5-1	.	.	TGCGCCAGCAGGGGGAGCGGAACCATATATTTT	CASRGSGTIYF
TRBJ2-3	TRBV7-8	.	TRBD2	TGTGCCAGCAGCCAGACGGGACTAGCGGGGTGGGATACGCAGTATTTT	CASSQTGLAGWDTQYF
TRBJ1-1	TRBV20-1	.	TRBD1	TGCAGTGCTAGTGGACAGGTATTACAAGCTTTCTTT	CSASGQVLQAFF
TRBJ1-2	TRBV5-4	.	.	TGTGCCAGCAGCTTGGGTGCGTCAGGGTATACCGGCTATGGCTACACCTTC	CASSLGASGYTGYGYTF